A selection of T cell receptor beta chains follows, all from one sample in a study of blood T cell repertoires in COVID-19. TCRdb keeps only in-frame clones here, not all; method: immunoSEQ multiplex PCR. The table includes fewer than 60,000 clones, 84% detected once. What was sequenced was peripheral blood. These receptors were collected from a woman older than 75 with acute or convalescent COVID-19. Both conserved end residues are part of each CDR3. D genes are given only for firm matches. The size entry is marked missing in some rows and otherwise reads once, few, many or a size class.

cdr3_length j_call clone_size d_call v_call cdr3_nt cdr3_aa
15 TRBJ1-2 NA NA TRBV4-1 TGCGCCAGCAGCCAAGATGGCTCGAGGGTTTACGGCTACACCTTC CASSQDGSRVYGYTF
14 TRBJ1-2 NA TRBD1 TRBV5-1 TGCGCCAGCAGCCCGGACAGGGTCGGATATGGCTACACCTTC CASSPDRVGYGYTF
15 TRBJ1-6 NA TRBD1 TRBV3-1/TRBV3-2 TGTGCCAGCAGCCAAGTACAGGGGGGTAATTCACCCCTCCACTTT CASSQVQGGNSPLHF
15 TRBJ1-2 NA NA TRBV5-1 TGCGCCAGCAGCTTGGATCCGGGGGTGGGATATGGCTACACCTTC CASSLDPGVGYGYTF
16 TRBJ1-1 NA NA TRBV21-1 TGTGCCAGCAGCTATCTGGACAGCATCAAGAACACTGAAGCTTTCTTT CASSYLDSIKNTEAFF
14 TRBJ1-5 few TRBD1 TRBV2 TGTGCCAGCAGTGGGGGGACAGGGAATCAGCCCCAGCATTTT CASSGGTGNQPQHF
15 TRBJ2-3 NA TRBD2 TRBV5-1 TGCGCCAGCAGTCGTAGCGGGGTTCCCACAGATACGCAGTATTTT CASSRSGVPTDTQYF
13 TRBJ2-3 NA TRBD2 TRBV29-1 TGCAGCGTTGGACGGGGGGGTGAAGATACGCAGTATTTT CSVGRGGEDTQYF
15 TRBJ1-1 NA NA TRBV19 TGTGCCAGTAGTAGGACAGATCTTATGAACACTGAAGCTTTCTTT CASSRTDLMNTEAFF
13 TRBJ2-1 NA NA TRBV5-4 TGTGCCAGCAGGCGGGCCGGGGGCAATGAGCAGTTCTTC CASRRAGGNEQFF
15 TRBJ1-1 NA TRBD1 TRBV6-5 TGTGCCAGCAGTTTCTCGGGACAGGGCTATACTGAAGCTTTCTTT CASSFSGQGYTEAFF
15 TRBJ1-1 few NA TRBV28 TGTGCCAGCACAATAGGGGGGGCATTGAACACTGAAGCTTTCTTT CASTIGGALNTEAFF
15 TRBJ2-1 NA TRBD2 TRBV5-1 TGCGCCAGCAGCTTGGCCGGACTAGTTTACAATGAGCAGTTCTTC CASSLAGLVYNEQFF
14 TRBJ1-5 NA NA TRBV2 TGTGCCAGCAGCACCGACATGGGAGATCAGCCCCAGCATTTT CASSTDMGDQPQHF
13 TRBJ1-1 NA NA TRBV27 TGTGCCAGCAGTTTGGCCCGAAACACTGAAGCTTTCTTT CASSLARNTEAFF
16 TRBJ1-3 NA NA TRBV19 TGTGCCAGTAGTCCCAGGGAGGGAGGGTCTGGAAACACCATATATTTT CASSPREGGSGNTIYF
14 TRBJ2-2 NA NA TRBV2 TGTGCCAGCAGTGATGGGCGGGGCAGCGGGGAGCTGTTTTTT CASSDGRGSGELFF
14 TRBJ1-6 once TRBD1 TRBV3-1/TRBV3-2 TGTGCCAGCAGGGGACAGGGCTATAATTCACCCCTCCACTTT CASRGQGYNSPLHF
11 TRBJ2-2 NA NA TRBV25-1 TGTGCCAGCCGGAGGGCCGGGGAGCTGTTTTTT CASRRAGELFF
15 TRBJ2-3 NA NA TRBV3-1/TRBV3-2 TGTGCCAGCAGCCAAGGCAGAACGCGCACAGATACGCAGTATTTT CASSQGRTRTDTQYF
14 TRBJ1-1 few NA TRBV7-2 TGTGCCAGCAGCTTAGTGTCGGGGAACACTGAAGCTTTCTTT CASSLVSGNTEAFF
11 TRBJ1-1 NA NA TRBV6-5 TGTGCCAGCACCAGAGGCGGGGAAGCTTTCTTT CASTRGGEAFF
15 TRBJ2-7 once NA TRBV5-6 TGTGCCAGCAGCTATGTCAGGGGAATCGGCTACGAGCAGTACTTC CASSYVRGIGYEQYF
14 TRBJ2-2 NA NA TRBV5-1 TGCGCCAGCAGCTTGGCTCACTACACCGGGGAGCTGTTTTTT CASSLAHYTGELFF
15 TRBJ1-6 NA TRBD1 TRBV11-2 TGTGCCAGCAGCCCCCAAACAGGGGTGGCTTCACCCCTCCACTTT CASSPQTGVASPLHF
16 TRBJ1-2 many TRBD1 TRBV18 TGTGCCAGCTCACCAGGAGAGGACAGGGGACTCTATGGCTACACCTTC CASSPGEDRGLYGYTF
15 TRBJ1-1 NA NA TRBV6-6 TGTGCCAGCAGTTACTCGGATAGCTTAAACACTGAAGCTTTCTTT CASSYSDSLNTEAFF
14 TRBJ2-7 NA TRBD2 TRBV5-6 TGTGCCAGCAGCTTAGGAGCGGGGTACTCCGAGCAGTACTTC CASSLGAGYSEQYF
13 TRBJ2-7 NA NA TRBV14 TGTGCCAGCAGCCAAGCCAGGAACTACGAGCAGTACTTC CASSQARNYEQYF
13 TRBJ1-1 once NA TRBV6-5 TGTGCCAGCAGTTACGTATCGGAGGCTGAAGCTTTCTTT CASSYVSEAEAFF
14 TRBJ1-1 few NA TRBV5-5 TGTGCCAGCAGCTCGCGGGTATCGAACACTGAAGCTTTCTTT CASSSRVSNTEAFF
11 TRBJ2-2 NA NA TRBV25-1 TGTGCCAGCAGTGGACAGAAGGAGCTGTTTTTT CASSGQKELFF
14 TRBJ2-7 once TRBD1 TRBV27 TGTGCCAGCAGTGCAGACAGGGGGTCCTACGAGCAGTACTTC CASSADRGSYEQYF
15 TRBJ2-2 NA NA TRBV7-9 TGTGCCAGCAAACTTAGCACTACGAACACCGGGGAGCTGTTTTTT CASKLSTTNTGELFF
14 TRBJ1-4 NA TRBD1 TRBV18 TGTGCCAGCTCACACGGGACAGAAAATGAAAAACTGTTTTTT CASSHGTENEKLFF
14 TRBJ1-6 NA NA TRBV7-8 TGTGCCAGCAGCCCAACAGGGAACAATTCACCCCTCCACTTT CASSPTGNNSPLHF
15 TRBJ1-1 NA NA TRBV6-1 TGTGCCAGCAGTGAACTGCGAACGGGGGGGTCTGAAGCTTTCTTT CASSELRTGGSEAFF
16 TRBJ2-3 NA NA TRBV19 TGTGCCAGTAGGTCCACAGGGTTTGCTAGCACAGATACGCAGTATTTT CASRSTGFASTDTQYF
15 TRBJ1-3 NA NA TRBV7-2 TGTGCCAGCAGCAACAGGGTATTCGGCTCAAACACCATATATTTT CASSNRVFGSNTIYF
15 TRBJ1-1 NA NA TRBV5-3 TGTGCCAGAAGCCCGACGGGGCAGGGGAGCACTGAAGCTTTCTTT CARSPTGQGSTEAFF
16 TRBJ2-5 NA TRBD2 TRBV7-7 TGTGCCAGCAGCTTAGGGGTAGCGGGGGTCCAAGAGACCCAGTACTTC CASSLGVAGVQETQYF
11 TRBJ1-2 NA NA TRBV10-3 TGTGCCATCAGTGGGGGGGATGGCTACACCTTC CAISGGDGYTF
17 TRBJ2-5 NA TRBD2 TRBV2 TGTGCCAGCAGTGAAGCGCGGGAGCGGGGGAGCCAAGAGACCCAGTACTTC CASSEARERGSQETQYF
16 TRBJ1-6 once NA TRBV6-2/TRBV6-3 TGTGCCAGCAGTCCATCCGGGGGGGGGAGAAATTCACCCCTCCACTTT CASSPSGGGRNSPLHF
15 TRBJ1-3 NA NA TRBV28 TGTGCCAGCAGTTTTACAGGGTTCTCTGGAAACACCATATATTTT CASSFTGFSGNTIYF
15 TRBJ2-5 NA TRBD2 TRBV11-3 TGTGCCAGCAGCTTGGGACTAGCGGGGGTAGAGACCCAGTACTTC CASSLGLAGVETQYF
14 TRBJ1-6 NA TRBD1 TRBV18 TGTGCCAGCTCACCGAGTACAGGGGACTCACCCCTCCACTTT CASSPSTGDSPLHF
11 TRBJ2-3 once NA TRBV20-1 TGCAGCGTCCGATCAGACATAATGGGGTATTTT CSVRSDIMGYF
15 TRBJ1-5 NA TRBD1 TRBV5-8 TGTGCCAGCAGCTTGGGGGACAGATCGGATCAGCCCCAGCATTTT CASSLGDRSDQPQHF
15 TRBJ2-1 few NA TRBV5-1 TGCGCCAGCAGCTTGGGGGACATGCAGGGGTTGGTGCAGTTCTTC CASSLGDMQGLVQFF
17 TRBJ1-5 NA NA TRBV7-8 TGTGCCAGCAGCCTTGAGGGGGTCAACCTGGGCAATCAGCCCCAGCATTTT CASSLEGVNLGNQPQHF
15 TRBJ1-6 NA NA TRBV14 TGTGCCAGCAGCGAAAACAGACCGGGAAATTCACCCCTCCACTTT CASSENRPGNSPLHF
15 TRBJ1-6 few NA TRBV6-5 TGTGCCAGCAGTTACTCGTCGGGGTACAATTCACCCCTCCACTTT CASSYSSGYNSPLHF